This paragraph reports one TCR beta chain. Its matching antigen is unknown. This specimen comes from a study of cytomegalovirus exposure and HLA in healthy donors. Germline CDR1 KGHSH, CDR2 LQKENI. Trimming stripped 1 base from V and 6 bases from J, with 9 bases between. The CDR3 loop spans 13 amino acids. Regarding the study as a whole: It was in a later analysis that TCR association rates were seen to vary by HLA locus, highest for DRB1 and lowest for HLA-C. An analysis that came later showed most CMV-associated TCR beta chains appearing HLA-restricted.

In the PCR, 60 Vbeta and 13 Jbeta primers were used. Method: immunoSEQ multiplex PCR; TCRdb's copy keeps in-frame clones and lacks some. The table lists 150,000 or so clones, around 75% of them singletons. What was sequenced was PBMCs. This TCR came from a woman under 30 in good health and CMV-seronegative. The V gene is TRBV18, the J gene TRBJ1-1; perhaps TRBD1 as D (5 bases). The CDR3 sequence: CASSPRREAEAFF. The DNA for the CDR3 is TGTGCCAGCTCACCACGCAGGGAAGCTGAAGCTTTCTTT.